This T cell receptor beta chain is from a study of PD-L1 blockade in urothelial cancer. Study at large: Blood was analyzed 3 weeks (second dose) and 6 weeks after treatment start.

With respect to this clone: Its antigen is not known.

V was pared by 1 base and J by 10 bases, with 4 bases of the junction left unmatched. Germline CDR1 and CDR2: SGHNT and YYREEE (reference sequence). The CDR3 runs 13 residues. Synthetically made TCR analog templates were put into each PCR as spikes. Measured with immunoSEQ multiplex PCR; TCRdb has only the in-frame clones, and not every one. The sample has 65,000 to 90,000 clones; 65% to 85% are singletons. Sample time point: pretreatment peripheral blood. General study results and limits: By 3 weeks, tumor-associated blood clones had expanded more in durable-benefit patients.

The specimen was PBMCs, collected around atezolizumab (anti-PD-L1) treatment. The chain links TRBV5-4 to TRBJ2-1; 8 bases match TRBD2. The source of this sequence is a woman in her seventies with urothelial cancer. CDR3 protein: CASSLTGTREQFF. DNA of the CDR3: TGTGCCAGCAGCTTGACCGGGACTAGGGAGCAGTTCTTC.